A single T cell receptor (beta chain) is shown here with its context. Its cognate antigen is unknown. The data were obtained in a study of shared clonotypes between healthy human individuals. Trimming shortened V by 1 base and J by 3 bases, and 24 bases separated the two germline ends. In germline, CDR1 is SEHNR, CDR2 FQNEAQ (reference sequence). This CDR3 spans 19 amino acids. This table comes from immunoSEQ multiplex PCR, and its TCRdb copy is limited to in-frame clones, with some not included. The sample records approximately 700,000 clones, 60% to 75% being singletons. Findings and limits, study-wide: Larger richness was generally estimated for naive than memory subsets.

The sample taken for sequencing was memory CD4+ T cells sorted from blood. Subset of the sample: CD45RA-negative fraction. The chain combines TRBV7-9 with TRBJ1-2; a weak D match, TRBD1 (6 bases). The source is a woman younger than 45 in good health. The CDR3 region is CASSLGGRGPINVDYGYTF. CDR3 bases: TGTGCCAGCAGCTTAGGGGGCAGGGGCCCCATCAATGTGGACTATGGCTACACCTTC.